One sample yielded the 25 T cell receptor beta chains listed below, sequenced in a study of shared clonotypes between healthy human individuals. Sequenced by immunoSEQ multiplex PCR; TCRdb stores in-frame clones only, minus some. The sample consists of roughly 2 million clones, 85% to 95% of them appearing once. Sample: naive CD4+ T cells sorted from blood. Sample subset: CD45RA+ positively selected. The receptors here all came from a man between 18 and 29 years old in good health.

This clone is a singleton in its sample. J is TRBJ1-3 and V is TRBV7-2; 7 positions match TRBD1. The CDR3 totals 16 residues. The germline gives CDR1 SGHTA, CDR2 FQGNSA. V shed 5 bases and J 6 bases; nucleotides not matched to a gene: 13. The CDR3 here is CASSHPAYRGENTIYF. The CDR3 DNA reads as TGTGCCAGCAGCCACCCAGCCTACAGGGGTGAAAACACCATATATTTT.

The V call is TRBV7-2, the J call TRBJ1-5; 9 nucleotides align to TRBD1. Trimming at V came to 2 bases and at J to 7 bases, leaving 6 bases not matched to a gene. The CDR3 loop spans 15 amino acids. Germline V lookup: CDR1 SGHTA, CDR2 FQGNSA. The CDR3 region has the DNA TGTGCCAGCAGCTTAATTACGACAGGGGGACAGCCCCAGCATTTT. This codes for CASSLITTGGQPQHF.

This clone was seen once. The chain recombines TRBV7-9 with TRBJ1-2; D might be TRBD1 (5 bases). V was clipped by 1 base and J by 4 bases, with 13 bases between them. The CDR3 is 15 residues long. Germline CDR1 SEHNR, CDR2 FQNEAQ (reference sequence). CDR3 nucleotides: TGTGCCAGCAGCTTAGACGCCGGGGCGGGCTATGGCTACACCTTC. As protein: CASSLDAGAGYGYTF.

V gene TRBV5-1 combines with J gene TRBJ2-1; 9 bases line up with TRBD2. Losses at the gene ends were 0 bases for V and 5 bases for J; bases not matched to a gene: 3. Looked up from germline, CDR1 is SGHRS and CDR2 is YFSETQ. The CDR3 extends over 15 amino acids. The CDR3 nucleotides read TGCGCCAGCAGCTTGGGCTCTAGCGGGGACAATGAGCAGTTCTTC. It codes for CASSLGSSGDNEQFF.

The chain uses TRBV19 and TRBJ1-6; D is ambiguous. Deletions cut 8 bases from V and 7 bases from J, with 12 bases between. Looked up from germline, CDR1 is LNHDA and CDR2 is SQIVND (reference sequence). This CDR3 is built from 13 residues. The CDR3 spells CASWTGWNSPLHF. The CDR3 DNA reads as TGTGCCAGTTGGACGGGCTGGAATTCACCCCTCCACTTT.

This clone was seen just once. The V call is TRBV7-9, the J call TRBJ2-7, with 7 bases matching TRBD2. This CDR3 has 15 amino acids. Germline V CDR1 and CDR2: SEHNR, FQNEAQ (reference sequence). The J segment lost 2 bases and the V segment lost 1 base, leaving 5 bases of the junction unmatched. The CDR3 DNA reads TGTGCCAGCAGCTTAGGAGCGGGATATACCTACGAGCAGTACTTC. Translation gives CASSLGAGYTYEQYF.

The rearrangement joins TRBV28 to TRBJ2-7; tentative D call: TRBD1 (6 bases). V shed 5 bases and J shed 6 bases, with 11 bases lying between them. Germline values: CDR1 MDHEN, CDR2 SYDVKM. There are 12 residues in the CDR3. DNA for the CDR3: TGTGCCAGCAGTGTCTACAGGGTCGAGCAGTACTTC. Translated: CASSVYRVEQYF.

The chain joins TRBV25-1 to TRBJ1-2; D is perhaps TRBD1 (5 bases). Germline V gene sequence: CDR1 MGHDK, CDR2 SYGVNS. The CDR3 has 13 amino acids. V shed 5 bases and J shed 8 bases, with 15 bases lying between them. The CDR3 is CASSFGGKGGYTF. The CDR3 DNA reads as TGTGCCAGCAGTTTCGGGGGAAAAGGCGGCTACACCTTC.

The genes are TRBV7-2 and TRBJ1-5; D perhaps matches TRBD1 (5 bases). Per the germline V gene, CDR1 is SGHTA and CDR2 is FQGNSA. This CDR3 contains 14 residues. The germline V and J ends were trimmed by 4 bases and 3 bases, with 10 bases remaining between them. The CDR3 sequence is CASSWGGNNQPQHF. In nucleotides, the CDR3 is TGTGCCAGCAGCTGGGGGGGGAACAATCAGCCCCAGCATTTT.

Regarding this clone: Distinct nucleotide sequences in the sample also encode this CDR3. V usage is TRBV7-9 and J usage is TRBJ1-3, with D unclear. The V gene's germline CDR1 is SEHNR and CDR2 FQNEAQ (reference sequence). Trimming stripped 6 bases from V and 4 bases from J, with 10 bases between. The CDR3 contains 13 residues. Here the CDR3 reads CASSPGGGNTIYF. CDR3 sequence (DNA): TGTGCCAGCAGTCCGGGCGGAGGAAACACCATATATTTT.

V gene TRBV30 combines with J gene TRBJ1-1, with D tentatively TRBD1 (5 bases). Germline-derived CDR1 and CDR2 are GTSNPN and SVGIG (reference sequence). The V and J ends lost 5 bases and 1 base respectively, with 11 bases between them. This CDR3 spans 13 amino acids. The CDR3 DNA follows: TGTGCCTGGGGGGTGGGACCGAACACTGAAGCTTTCTTT. This sequence encodes CAWGVGPNTEAFF.

The V gene is TRBV15, the J gene TRBJ1-5, with D possibly matching TRBD1 (5 bases). Germline V gene data show CDR1 as LNHNV and CDR2 as YYDKDF (reference sequence). Trimming pared 3 bases from V and 6 bases from J, leaving 12 bases between. This CDR3 has 14 residues. The CDR3 protein is CATSSRQLSQPQHF. In DNA form, the CDR3 reads TGTGCCACCAGCAGCAGACAGCTTTCTCAGCCCCAGCATTTT.

The sample holds one count of this clone. The chain is built from TRBV10-2 and TRBJ1-6, with D uncertain. This CDR3 spans 15 amino acids. CDR1 WSHSY and CDR2 SAAADI come from the germline V gene. Trimming pared 2 bases from V and 5 bases from J, leaving 10 bases between. CDR3: CASSEADGNNSPLHF. The CDR3, as DNA: TGCGCCAGCAGTGAGGCGGACGGGAATAATTCACCCCTCCACTTT.

The V gene is TRBV28, the J gene TRBJ2-1; no definite D call. CDR1 MDHEN and CDR2 SYDVKM come from the germline V gene. There are 19 residues in the CDR3. With 2 bases removed from V and 0 bases from J, the gap between germline ends came to 20 bases. In nucleotides, the CDR3 is TGTGCCAGCAGTTTAAGTCGGAGCTATCAGATTGGCTCCTACAATGAGCAGTTCTTC. It encodes CASSLSRSYQIGSYNEQFF.

V usage is TRBV6-5 and J usage is TRBJ1-3; no clear D gene. CDR1 and CDR2 from the germline V gene are MNHEY and SVGAGI. The CDR3 consists of 14 residues. V shed 6 bases and J shed 0 bases, with 9 bases lying between them. In DNA form, the CDR3 reads TGTGCCAGCAGGGTGGACGCCTCTGGAAACACCATATATTTT. The encoded protein is CASRVDASGNTIYF.

This clone was picked up one time. V and J are TRBV18 and TRBJ1-6, with D perhaps matching TRBD1 (6 bases). Trimming took off 3 bases at V and 13 bases at J, with 28 bases between the two ends. This CDR3 contains 18 residues. Germline CDR1 KGHSH, CDR2 LQKENI. The CDR3 region has the DNA TGTGCCAGCTCACCCACACCAATTGGGGGCGGGGACGTTATCCCCCTCCACTTT. Amino acid sequence: CASSPTPIGGGDVIPLHF.

The chain joins TRBV5-6 to TRBJ1-1, with a tentative D call TRBD1 (6 bases). This CDR3 has 15 amino acids. V lost 4 bases and J 3 bases, leaving 16 bases between the germline ends. CDR1 is SGHDT and CDR2 is YYEEEE in the germline V gene. CDR3 loop: CASSPTDRSYTEAFF. Here the CDR3 DNA reads TGTGCCAGCAGCCCGACAGACAGGTCGTACACTGAAGCTTTCTTT.

The CDR3 nucleotides read TGTGCCAGCAGCGTAACGTCGACCATCACCGGGGAGCTGTTTTTT. This codes for CASSVTSTITGELFF. The rearrangement links TRBV9 to TRBJ2-2; D unclear. Germline V gene data show CDR1 as SGDLS and CDR2 as YYNGEE. The CDR3 contains 15 residues. V gave up 1 base and J gave up 4 bases, with 11 bases separating them.

J is TRBJ2-2 and V is TRBV5-1, with 7 bases aligning to TRBD1. The CDR3 has 15 amino acids. Germline trimming cut 1 base from V and 7 bases from J; bases unmatched to any gene: 7. The germline V gene has CDR1 SGHRS and CDR2 YFSETQ. The CDR3 protein is CASSLPSGGVGELFF. Here the CDR3 DNA reads TGCGCCAGCAGCTTGCCCTCAGGGGGAGTCGGGGAGCTGTTTTTT.

The V and J genes are TRBV10-3 and TRBJ2-7; 7 positions match TRBD1. This CDR3 is built from 14 residues. The V gene's germline CDR1 is ENHRY and CDR2 SYGVKD. J gave up 2 bases and V 2 bases, and 3 bases lay outside the gene matches. This CDR3 reads CAISEMQGAYEQYF. CDR3 nucleotide sequence: TGTGCCATCAGTGAGATGCAGGGGGCCTACGAGCAGTACTTC.

V gene TRBV28 combines with J gene TRBJ1-1; no definite D call. Germline CDR1 and CDR2: MDHEN and SYDVKM. V lost 7 bases and J lost 7, with 10 bases in between. This CDR3 has 11 amino acids. DNA of the CDR3: TGTGCCAGCACATTGGTTAATGAAGCTTTCTTT. Its translation is CASTLVNEAFF.

V is TRBV5-1 and J is TRBJ2-2, with D hard to call. CDR3 size: 14 residues. V was trimmed by 4 bases and J by 6 bases, leaving 13 bases between them. The germline V gene encodes CDR1 SGHRS and CDR2 YFSETQ. Here the CDR3 reads CASSPGLLPGELFF. In nucleotides, the CDR3 is TGCGCCAGCAGCCCCGGTTTGCTTCCCGGGGAGCTGTTTTTT.

The rearrangement joins TRBV4-1 to TRBJ1-5, with D possibly matching TRBD1 (5 bases). Germline CDR1 and CDR2: MGHRA and YSYEKL. This CDR3 is 15 amino acids long. V lost 1 base, J lost 6 bases, and 13 bases lay in between. The CDR3 spells CASSQGGGDRQPQHF. The CDR3 DNA reads as TGCGCCAGCAGCCAAGGCGGGGGGGATCGTCAGCCCCAGCATTTT.

There are a few counts of this clone. The chain has TRBV9 and TRBJ1-6; 10 bases map to TRBD1. CDR1 and CDR2 from the germline V gene are SGDLS and YYNGEE. Trimming cost V 0 bases and J 7 bases; bases outside gene matches: 4. The CDR3 contains 16 residues. The CDR3 DNA reads as TGTGCCAGCAGCGTAGTCCCGGGACAGGGGAATTCACCCCTCCACTTT. Its translation: CASSVVPGQGNSPLHF.

CDR3 region: CASSLVSSEKLFF. In DNA, the CDR3 is TGTGCCAGCAGCTTGGTTTCGAGTGAAAAACTGTTTTTT. The chain employs TRBV5-5 and TRBJ1-4; no definite D call. The CDR3 totals 13 residues. CDR1 SGHKS and CDR2 YYEKEE come from the germline V gene (reference sequence). Trimming took off 0 bases at V and 7 bases at J, with 7 bases between the two ends.